Listed here are 17 T cell receptor beta chains from one sample, sequenced in a study of cytomegalovirus exposure and HLA in healthy donors. The primer mix had 60 Vbeta and 13 Jbeta primers. Clones were sequenced by immunoSEQ multiplex PCR, and TCRdb holds only the in-frame ones, with some missing. The sample has 150,000 or so clones; approximately 70% are singletons. Sequencing input: PBMCs. These receptors were collected from an older woman in good health and CMV-seropositive.

In its sample, this clone was seen once. This chain uses TRBV5-1 with TRBJ2-3; maybe TRBD2 (5 bases). Trimming stripped 5 bases from V and 0 bases from J, with 13 bases between. The CDR3 is 15 amino acids. CDR1 is SGHRS and CDR2 is YFSETQ in the germline V gene. CDR3 coding DNA: TGCGCCAGCAGGCGCGAGGGTTCTAGCACAGATACGCAGTATTTT. It specifies CASRREGSSTDTQYF.

V gene TRBV5-1 combines with J gene TRBJ1-1; D gene ambiguous. V was trimmed by 2 bases and J by 0 bases, leaving 8 bases between them. CDR3 size: 14 residues. Germline CDR1 is SGHRS and CDR2 is YFSETQ. CDR3 coding DNA: TGCGCCAGCAGCTTCTACAGTTTGAACACTGAAGCTTTCTTT. Its protein is CASSFYSLNTEAFF.

This clone showed up just a few times. V usage is TRBV2 and J usage is TRBJ2-1; 12 nucleotides agree with TRBD2. The CDR3 totals 18 residues. Germline loops: CDR1 SNHLY, CDR2 FYNNEI. With V trimmed by 3 bases and J by 8 bases, 14 bases remained unmatched. The DNA for the CDR3 is TGTGCCAGCAGTGACTACGTACTAGCGGGAGGTGGTAAGGATGAGCAGTTCTTC. The encoded protein is CASSDYVLAGGGKDEQFF.

This chain links TRBV27 with TRBJ1-1; TRBD1 matches at 8 bases. CDR1 and CDR2 from the germline V gene are MNHEY and SMNVEV (reference sequence). Trimming took 5 bases from V and 6 from J; bases not matched to a gene: 11. This CDR3 is 15 amino acids long. The CDR3 reads CASSRTTGGLAEAFF. As DNA, the CDR3 is TGTGCCAGCAGTCGAACCACAGGGGGGTTGGCTGAAGCTTTCTTT.

This sequence joins TRBV7-2 and TRBJ2-3, with D maybe TRBD2 (6 bases). CDR1 is SGHTA and CDR2 is FQGNSA in the germline V gene. The CDR3 extends over 14 amino acids. The V and J ends lost 5 bases and 9 bases respectively, with 18 bases between them. The CDR3 DNA sequence: TGTGCCAGCAGCCCCCCGGGACTGCATGTAACGCAGTATTTT. Translation gives CASSPPGLHVTQYF.

The V gene is TRBV7-9, the J gene TRBJ1-4; D is possibly TRBD1 (6 bases). In germline, CDR1 is SEHNR, CDR2 FQNEAQ (reference sequence). CDR3 length equals 15 residues. Trimming cost V 1 base and J 7 bases, with 13 bases left between them. CDR3 region: CASSLVQGRAEKLFF. The CDR3, as DNA: TGTGCCAGCAGCTTAGTTCAGGGGCGCGCTGAAAAACTGTTTTTT.

The chain combines TRBV6-5 with TRBJ1-1; D call uncertain. V was pared by 6 bases and J by 3 bases, with 11 bases between. From germline, CDR1 is MNHEY and CDR2 SVGAGI. CDR3 length: 13 residues. CDR3: CASRPGSYTEAFF. The DNA for the CDR3 is TGTGCCAGCAGACCGGGTAGTTACACTGAAGCTTTCTTT.

J is TRBJ2-7 and V is TRBV6-4, with D perhaps matching TRBD1 (6 bases). The germline gives CDR1 MRHNA, CDR2 SNTAGT. V lost 1 base, J lost 3 bases, and 13 bases lay in between. The CDR3 spans 15 residues. The CDR3 loop reads CASSDWNRDLYEQYF. CDR3 DNA sequence: TGTGCCAGCAGTGACTGGAACAGGGACCTCTACGAGCAGTACTTC.

The chain combines TRBV11-3 with TRBJ2-1, with D tentatively TRBD2 (6 bases). V was shortened by 1 base and J by 0 bases, with 13 bases between the two germline ends. The CDR3 covers 17 residues. Germline V gene data show CDR1 as SGHNT and CDR2 as YENEEA. The CDR3 region has the DNA TGTGCCAGCAGCTTAGGGCTAGCGTCGAGCTCCTACAATGAGCAGTTCTTC. Its protein is CASSLGLASSSYNEQFF. The whole variable domain, filled in from reference TRBV11-3 and TRBJ2-1, reads EAGVVQSPRYKIIEKKQPVAFWCNPISGHNTLYWYLQNLGQGPELLIRYENEEAVDDSQLPKDRFSAERLKGVDSTLKIQPAELGDSAVYLCASSLGLASSSYNEQFFGPGTRLTVL.

This chain uses TRBV28 with TRBJ2-7; weak D call: TRBD1 (5 bases). This CDR3 comprises 13 residues. Per the germline V gene, CDR1 is MDHEN and CDR2 is SYDVKM. The V end was cut by 3 bases, the J end by 7 bases, with 13 bases between. The CDR3 here is CASSFGALGEQYF. The CDR3 DNA follows: TGTGCCAGCAGTTTTGGGGCGCTGGGGGAGCAGTACTTC.

The gene calls are TRBV29-1 and TRBJ2-7; TRBD1 agrees at 9 bases. Germline-derived CDR1 and CDR2 are SQVTM and ANQGSEA. The CDR3 sequence is 15 residues long. The J segment lost 0 bases and the V segment lost 2 bases, leaving 5 bases of the junction unmatched. The CDR3, as DNA: TGCAGCGTTGAAACCGGGACAGGGAGCTCCTACGAGCAGTACTTC. Protein product: CSVETGTGSSYEQYF.

The chain joins TRBV5-1 to TRBJ2-5; 7 bases line up with TRBD2. This CDR3 contains 15 residues. CDR1 and CDR2 (germline): SGHRS, YFSETQ. V shed 0 bases, J shed 0 bases, and the junction held 2 bases outside the gene matches. This CDR3 reads CASSLGGGNQETQYF. The DNA of the CDR3 is TGCGCCAGCAGCTTGGGGGGAGGGAACCAAGAGACCCAGTACTTC.

The J gene is TRBJ2-3, the V gene TRBV15; 7 nucleotides align to TRBD2. V lost 1 base and J lost 2; bases outside the gene matches: 3. This CDR3 contains 15 residues. Germline lookup yields CDR1 LNHNV and CDR2 YYDKDF (reference sequence). The CDR3 nucleotides read TGTGCCACCAGCAGAGGACGGGACTACACAGATACGCAGTATTTT. The encoded protein is CATSRGRDYTDTQYF. The full variable domain, its missing parts supplied by reference TRBV15 and TRBJ2-3, is DAMVIQNPRYQVTQFGKPVTLSCSQTLNHNVMYWYQQKSSQAPKLLFHYYDKDFNNEADTPDNFQSRRPNTSFCFLDIRSPGLGDTAMYLCATSRGRDYTDTQYFGPGTRLTVL.

The gene calls are TRBV25-1 and TRBJ2-7; 8 nucleotides align to TRBD2. Germline V gene lookup returns CDR1 MGHDK and CDR2 SYGVNS. J was trimmed by 4 bases and V by 4 bases; bases with no gene match: 6. The CDR3 spans 14 residues. CDR3 region: CASSATGREYEQYF. CDR3 sequence (DNA): TGTGCCAGCAGTGCCACCGGGAGGGAATACGAGCAGTACTTC.

This clone was picked up one time. The chain uses TRBV2 and TRBJ2-7, with D perhaps matching TRBD2 (6 bases). Germline V lookup: CDR1 SNHLY, CDR2 FYNNEI. CDR3 length equals 16 residues. Between the trimmed V and J ends, which lost 8 bases and 4 bases, there was a span of 24 bases. Written as DNA, the CDR3 is TGTGCCAGCGACCCCGATGGCGGGAACTCTCAATACGAGCAGTACTTC. Its translation is CASDPDGGNSQYEQYF.

The V gene is TRBV28, the J gene TRBJ1-2; 9 bases match TRBD1. Germline loops: CDR1 MDHEN, CDR2 SYDVKM. This CDR3 spans 15 amino acids. J gave up 4 bases and V 2 bases, and 5 bases lay outside the gene matches. DNA for the CDR3: TGTGCCAGCAGTTTACCGGGGACAGGGCGCTATGGCTACACCTTC. It translates to CASSLPGTGRYGYTF.

This clone was found once. This chain links TRBV5-1 with TRBJ2-5, with 16 bases lining up with TRBD2. This CDR3 has 17 amino acids. Losses at the gene ends were 4 bases for V and 4 bases for J; bases not matched to a gene: 7. Germline V gene data show CDR1 as SGHRS and CDR2 as YFSETQ. CDR3 protein: CASSPTGTSGGGETQYF. As DNA, the CDR3 is TGCGCCAGCAGCCCTACGGGGACTAGCGGGGGGGGAGAGACCCAGTACTTC.